These 29 T cell receptor beta chains were sequenced from one sample in a study of blood T cell repertoires in COVID-19. Produced via immunoSEQ multiplex PCR; TCRdb's table is partial and in-frame only. The sample carries some 140,000 clones, about 90% recorded once. The source material was peripheral blood. These receptors all come from a man aged 45-65 years with acute or convalescent COVID-19.

V usage is TRBV28 and J usage is TRBJ1-5, with D hard to call. Germline V gene sequence: CDR1 MDHEN, CDR2 SYDVKM. The V end was cut by 4 bases, the J end by 4 bases, with 5 bases between. The CDR3 consists of 12 residues. The CDR3 loop is CASSSGNQPQHF. CDR3 coding DNA: TGTGCCAGCAGTTCAGGAAATCAGCCCCAGCATTTT.

The rearrangement links TRBV2 to TRBJ1-5; 7 nucleotides match TRBD1. V trimming: 4 bases; J trimming: 6 bases; junction bases outside the gene matches: 3. Germline values: CDR1 SNHLY, CDR2 FYNNEI. This CDR3 is built from 13 residues. CDR3 in DNA: TGTGCCAGCAGTGTATCAGGGGGTCAGCCCCAGCATTTT. Protein: CASSVSGGQPQHF.

The V gene is TRBV2, the J gene TRBJ2-2; a weak D match, TRBD1 (5 bases). The V gene lost 6 bases and the J gene lost 7 bases, with 12 bases spanning the gap. The V gene's germline CDR1 is SNHLY and CDR2 FYNNEI. The CDR3 extends over 13 amino acids. CDR3 DNA sequence: TGTGCCAGCAGGGACACCCGAGGCGGGGAGCTGTTTTTT. Protein product: CASRDTRGGELFF.

The V gene is TRBV7-9, the J gene TRBJ1-1; 9 bases agree with TRBD1. Trimming cost V 5 bases and J 3 bases; bases outside gene matches: 4. CDR1 and CDR2 from the germline V gene are SEHNR and FQNEAQ (reference sequence). The length of the CDR3 is 14 residues. The CDR3 coding sequence is TGTGCCAGCAGCCAACAGGGGGCCCACACTGAAGCTTTCTTT. Protein: CASSQQGAHTEAFF.

The rearrangement links TRBV27 to TRBJ2-7; no firm D call. The V end was cut by 7 bases, the J end by 4 bases, with 23 bases between. This CDR3 contains 16 residues. Germline assignment: CDR1 MNHEY and CDR2 SMNVEV (reference sequence). The CDR3 loop reads CASTLPFARRTYEQYF. CDR3 nucleotide sequence: TGTGCCAGCACCCTCCCGTTTGCGCGCCGAACTTACGAGCAGTACTTC.

The rearrangement links TRBV3-1 (or the pseudogene TRBV3-2) to TRBJ1-6, with a tentative D call TRBD1 (5 bases). The CDR3 has 15 amino acids. Trimming cost V 0 bases and J 6 bases, with 9 bases left between them. CDR1 and CDR2 (germline): LGHDT, YNNKEL (reference sequence). CDR3 DNA: TGTGCCAGCAGCCAAGAAAGAGACAGTAATTCACCCCTCCACTTT. Protein product: CASSQERDSNSPLHF.

The J gene is TRBJ2-3, the V gene TRBV5-1; 7 bases map to TRBD2. The CDR3 length is 15 residues. Germline V gene data show CDR1 as SGHRS and CDR2 as YFSETQ. J was trimmed by 4 bases and V by 4 bases; bases with no gene match: 9. The CDR3 DNA reads as TGCGCCAGCAGCCCGGGGCGTGGGAGGGCAGATACGCAGTATTTT. Residues: CASSPGRGRADTQYF. Full variable domain (outside the CDR3, taken from reference TRBV5-1 and TRBJ2-3): KAGVTQTPRYLIKTRGQQVTLSCSPISGHRSVSWYQQTPGQGLQFLFEYFSETQRNKGNFPGRFSGRQFSNSRSEMNVSTLELGDSALYLCASSPGRGRADTQYFGPGTRLTVL.

A single count supports this clone. This chain joins TRBV6-2 or TRBV6-3 and TRBJ2-1; D unresolved. This CDR3 comprises 14 residues. The ends were cut back, 7 bases at V and 4 bases at J, with 14 bases in the middle. Per the germline V gene, CDR1 is MNHEY and CDR2 is SVGEGT. The CDR3 is CASTPGNRYNEQFF. The CDR3 region has the DNA TGTGCCAGCACCCCCGGTAACCGTTACAATGAGCAGTTCTTC.

This sequence joins TRBV24-1 and TRBJ2-1; 7 bases match TRBD2. CDR1 is KGHDR and CDR2 is SFDVKD in the germline V gene. This CDR3 comprises 15 residues. Losses at the gene ends were 4 bases for V and 7 bases for J; bases not matched to a gene: 9. CDR3 sequence (DNA): TGTGCCACCAGTGAGGCGGGCGGGGGAGTAAATGAGCAGTTCTTC. This encodes CATSEAGGGVNEQFF.

V and J are TRBV3-1 (or the pseudogene TRBV3-2) and TRBJ1-1, with D perhaps matching TRBD1 (6 bases). V was trimmed by 1 base and J by 11 bases, leaving 14 bases between them. Germline loops: CDR1 LGHDT, CDR2 YNNKEL (reference sequence). CDR3 length equals 13 residues. The CDR3 sequence: CASSQGGGGYAFF. The CDR3 DNA follows: TGTGCCAGCAGCCAAGGGGGAGGGGGGTACGCTTTCTTT.

The chain recombines TRBV7-2 with TRBJ1-2; 7 bases agree with TRBD1. The junction had 7 bases not matched to a gene; V was cut back by 5 bases and J by 4 bases. This CDR3 is built from 14 residues. Germline CDR1 is SGHTA and CDR2 is FQGNSA. CDR3 protein: CASSPRQGPYGYTF. The CDR3 DNA is TGTGCCAGCAGCCCCCGACAGGGACCCTATGGCTACACCTTC.

The CDR3 nucleotides are TGTGCCAGCGGACCGACAGAGGCCGGGGCCAAAAACATTCAGTACTTC. Translated, it gives CASGPTEAGAKNIQYF. The chain is built from TRBV27 and TRBJ2-4; possible D gene TRBD1, 5 bases. Per the germline V gene, CDR1 is MNHEY and CDR2 is SMNVEV (reference sequence). The CDR3 has 16 amino acids. The V gene lost 8 bases and the J gene lost 1 base, with 18 bases spanning the gap.

The chain links TRBV19 to TRBJ2-2, with 7 bases identical to TRBD1. V trimming: 7 bases; J trimming: 4 bases; junction bases outside the gene matches: 9. CDR1 is LNHDA, CDR2 SQIVND, per germline (reference sequence). The CDR3 runs to 15 residues. The CDR3: CASMPGRGSTGELFF. CDR3 nucleotide sequence: TGTGCCAGTATGCCTGGCAGGGGGTCCACCGGGGAGCTGTTTTTT.

This chain connects TRBV6-1 to TRBJ2-7; maybe TRBD2 (6 bases). V lost 3 bases, J lost 4 bases, and 16 bases lay in between. The CDR3 has 15 amino acids. The germline CDR1 and CDR2 sequences are MNHNS and SASEGT. The CDR3 bases are TGTGCCAGCAGTGATTCGAAGGGACTTCGTTACGAGCAGTACGTC. Translation: CASSDSKGLRYEQYV.

The gene calls are TRBV29-1 and TRBJ1-5; 10 bases align to TRBD1. CDR3 length: 13 amino acids. Germline assignment: CDR1 SQVTM and CDR2 ANQGSEA. The trim removed 6 bases at V and 4 bases at J, leaving 3 bases unmatched. This CDR3 is CSVRQGANQPQHF. For the CDR3, the DNA is TGCAGCGTACGACAGGGGGCTAATCAGCCCCAGCATTTT.

V is TRBV5-4 and J is TRBJ2-7; D might be TRBD2 (6 bases). This CDR3 has 15 amino acids. Germline-derived CDR1 and CDR2 are SGHNT and YYREEE (reference sequence). V was trimmed by 4 bases and J by 3 bases, leaving 17 bases between them. CDR3 sequence reads: CASSGGSLAVYEQYF. In DNA, the CDR3 is TGTGCCAGCAGCGGGGGGTCACTAGCCGTCTACGAGCAGTACTTC.

The chain carries TRBV5-5 and TRBJ1-3; TRBD1 might be the D (5 bases). Trimming cost V 0 bases and J 3 bases, with 7 bases left between them. Germline V gene sequence: CDR1 SGHKS, CDR2 YYEKEE (reference sequence). This CDR3 is 14 amino acids long. CDR3 in amino acids: CASSLEGIGNTIYF. CDR3 bases: TGTGCCAGCAGCTTGGAGGGGATTGGAAACACCATATATTTT.

The chain links TRBV24-1 to TRBJ1-5; D is perhaps TRBD1 (5 bases). From germline, CDR1 is KGHDR and CDR2 SFDVKD. This CDR3 is built from 15 residues. Trimming removed 2 bases at V and 2 bases at J, with 9 bases between. The CDR3 reads CATSDSKTGNQPQHF. The CDR3 nucleotides are TGTGCCACCAGTGATTCGAAGACAGGCAATCAGCCCCAGCATTTT.

The chain employs TRBV6-5 and TRBJ1-2; 7 nucleotides align to TRBD1. CDR3 length equals 15 residues. CDR1 MNHEY and CDR2 SVGAGI come from the germline V gene. The V segment lost 6 bases and the J segment 5 bases; nucleotides outside the gene matches: 12. The CDR3 region is CASRLQGSSGYGYTF. In DNA, the CDR3 is TGTGCCAGCAGGTTACAGGGGAGTTCAGGGTATGGCTACACCTTC.

The chain has TRBV6-2 or TRBV6-3 and TRBJ2-7; 9 positions agree with TRBD1. Germline V lookup: CDR1 MNHEY, CDR2 SVGEGT. This CDR3 comprises 15 residues. V gave up 5 bases and J gave up 3 bases; unmatched junction bases: 8. The CDR3 nucleotides are TGTGCCAGCAGTAAAACCGGGACAGGGAACTACGAGCAGTACTTC. Amino acid sequence: CASSKTGTGNYEQYF.

The V and J genes are TRBV10-3 and TRBJ1-1, with D maybe TRBD1 (6 bases). V was shortened by 0 bases and J by 8 bases, with 13 bases between the two germline ends. Germline CDR1 reads ENHRY; CDR2 reads SYGVKD. This CDR3 spans 14 amino acids. The DNA of the CDR3 is TGTGCCATCAGTGAGTCTAACAGGGCGACCGAAGCTTTCTTT. It translates to CAISESNRATEAFF.

The chain links TRBV4-1 to TRBJ2-6, with TRBD2 matching 8 bases. The germline V gene encodes CDR1 MGHRA and CDR2 YSYEKL. The ends lost 3 bases at V and 3 bases at J; junction bases unmatched: 19. This CDR3 spans 21 amino acids. Here the CDR3 DNA reads TGCGCCAGCAGCCATCCCCCCGCGGGGGGCGGGAGATTTAGTGGGGCCAACGTCCTGACTTTC. As protein: CASSHPPAGGGRFSGANVLTF.

This rearrangement joins TRBV6-6 to TRBJ1-3, with TRBD1 matching over 9 bases. CDR3 length: 14 residues. Trimming at V came to 5 bases and at J to 7 bases, leaving 6 bases not matched to a gene. The germline CDR1 and CDR2 sequences are MNHNY and SVGAGI (reference sequence). The DNA of the CDR3 is TGTGCCAGCAGTACAGGGGGCTCGGCGAACACCATATATTTT. Translating gives CASSTGGSANTIYF.

J is TRBJ1-5 and V is TRBV10-3, with 9 positions matching TRBD1. CDR3 length: 13 amino acids. The V segment lost 10 bases and the J segment 7 bases; nucleotides outside the gene matches: 8. Germline CDR1 ENHRY, CDR2 SYGVKD. DNA of the CDR3: TGTGCCACGACGGGACAGGGCGGGCAGCCCCAGCATTTT. Its translation is CATTGQGGQPQHF.

The chain employs TRBV27 and TRBJ1-4; D is unclear. The CDR3 has 17 amino acids. The V end lost 6 bases, the J end lost 3 bases, and 20 bases lay between the germline ends. Germline CDR1 is MNHEY and CDR2 is SMNVEV (reference sequence). The CDR3 DNA follows: TGTGCCAGCAGCACGTTCCGGGGAGAGGGTTCTAATGAAAAACTGTTTTTT. It translates to CASSTFRGEGSNEKLFF.

The V and J genes are TRBV15 and TRBJ1-2; unclear D gene. Germline CDR1 and CDR2: LNHNV and YYDKDF (reference sequence). The V and J ends lost 3 bases and 4 bases respectively, with 6 bases between them. The CDR3 runs to 12 residues. The CDR3 region is CATSSSGYGYTF. The CDR3 DNA follows: TGTGCCACCAGCAGTTCCGGCTATGGCTACACCTTC.

This clone was counted a few times. The chain employs TRBV5-1 and TRBJ2-3; D may be TRBD2 (5 bases). Germline loops: CDR1 SGHRS, CDR2 YFSETQ. The CDR3 has 15 amino acids. The V end lost 4 bases, the J end lost 4 bases, and 16 bases lay between the germline ends. This chain's CDR3 is CASSEDVAGSDTQYF. For the CDR3, the DNA is TGCGCCAGCAGCGAGGACGTCGCGGGCTCAGATACGCAGTATTTT.

This chain uses TRBV6-1 with TRBJ2-3, with TRBD2 matching over 11 bases. The V segment lost 3 bases and the J segment 0 bases; nucleotides outside the gene matches: 8. The V gene's germline CDR1 is MNHNS and CDR2 SASEGT. CDR3 size: 18 residues. The DNA for the CDR3 is TGTGCCAGCAGTGACCACGGGACTAGCGGTACTAGCACAGATACGCAGTATTTT. This gives the protein CASSDHGTSGTSTDTQYF.

This rearrangement joins TRBV9 to TRBJ1-5; 7 nucleotides align to TRBD1. Germline V gene data show CDR1 as SGDLS and CDR2 as YYNGEE. This CDR3 contains 15 residues. The trim removed 4 bases at V and 3 bases at J, leaving 7 bases unmatched. The CDR3 sequence is CASSPPGTVNQPQHF. The CDR3 DNA reads TGTGCCAGCAGCCCCCCCGGGACAGTCAATCAGCCCCAGCATTTT.